The source of this T cell receptor beta chain is a study of stem cell transplantation in POMP-related autoinflammatory disease. Study information: Hypothesis: faulty thymoproteasomes impair CD8+ T-cell selection, skewing TRB repertoires. CD8+ T cells were low and CD4+ cells naive-skewed before transplant.

PRAID featured immunodeficiency plus autoinflammation. CDR1 and CDR2 (germline): MNHEY, SVGAGI. The length of the CDR3 is 15 residues. Trimming left V 2 bases short and J 5 bases short, with 13 bases between. Method: immunoSEQ multiplex PCR; TCRdb's copy keeps in-frame clones and lacks some. The profile shows some 70,000 clones, just over 90% of them singletons. Study-level results: Unique TRB V-J gene pairings were limited in number in patients with PRAID.

Comments on this clone: Its matching antigen is unknown.

The TCR was taken from a human patient with POMP-related autoinflammation and immune dysregulation (PRAID). T cells may partly derive from the graft donor. Source: CD4+ T cells from PBMCs, taken after stem cell transplantation. The rearrangement uses TRBV6-5 and TRBJ1-5; a weak D match, TRBD1 (5 bases). The CDR3 spells CASSYGSGWHQPQHF. CDR3 coding DNA: TGTGCCAGCAGTTACGGGTCAGGGTGGCATCAGCCCCAGCATTTT.